This TCR beta chain derives from a study of T cell responses to AZD1222 COVID-19 vaccine (dated by TCRdb to the early 2020s). Concerning the study at large: AZD1222 recipients whose second dose came at about 4 weeks and those whose second dose came at about 12 weeks were combined into one group, since spike-specific TCR depth and breadth did not differ between the two schedules. A total of just over 230 trial participants underwent TCR sequencing, of whom nearly 210 had received two doses of AZD1222 and approximately 25 had received two doses of the MenACWY control vaccine. Trial participants were enrolled into age subgroups of 18-55, 56-69 and 70-plus years, which contained 148, 28 and 57 TCR-sequenced participants, respectively. Paper-wide results and their limitations: Participants were mostly white British, with more females than males. The authors suggested clonal diversity may have been underestimated. No day 14 peak-response samples were available, so repertoires were characterized only after the peak T cell response. Vaccine-associated CD4 TCRs spanned the whole spike protein, with dominant responses in regions 160-218 and 743-854. The 56-69-year group was small, and its depth increase did not reach significance, likely because of low power. Conclusions about previously exposed vaccinees were limited because only six AZD1222 recipients were SARS-CoV-2 seropositive at baseline. Epitopes outside the regions mutated in the B.1.351 and B.1.1.7 variants were reportedly recognized by nearly half of the unique spike-specific TCRs. After two AZD1222 doses, spike-specific TCR breadth and depth were significantly higher than at day 0 and than in MenACWY recipients.

On this clone: Which antigen it targets is not known. Base qualities are not recorded, but no much larger clone differs from it by a single base.

Including cysteine and phenylalanine, the CDR3 has 13 amino acids. Just CDR3 DNA is preserved here, 39 bases in frame from base 1. The V end loses 2 bases and the J end loses 4 bases, and a stretch of 8 bases separates them. The sample's time point label, decoded: baseline before first vaccination. Vaccinee samples came from UK trials COV001 and COV002, including a single-blind randomized controlled phase 2/3 trial of AZD1222 (ChAdOx1 nCoV-19) in healthy adults. For TCRbeta chain sequencing, PBMC samples were collected from trial participants at day 0 and at day 28 after the second dose. The CDR3 regions of human TCRbeta chains were analyzed by immunosequencing. In the authors' own workflow: Repertoire TCRs were matched against a reference library of SARS-CoV-2-specific TCRs generated with the MIRA antigen-specificity platform. Breadth meant the fraction of unique TCRs that were SARS-CoV-2-associated, whereas depth meant the fraction of total T cells that were SARS-CoV-2-associated. Using the MIRA data, each spike-specific TCR was assigned both to the spike region to which the TCR was reactive and to a CD4 or CD8 class. Log10-transformed breadth and depth values were compared by one-way ANOVA with Sidak's multiple comparisons tests. The table was pulled from immuneACCESS by TCRdb, which kept in-frame rearrangements only. Such tables lose some clones; where checked, under half of the loss comes from unresolved V genes, and the rest has no known cause. V and J calls plus clone size are reproduced from that table; the DNA served to infer D and trimming. Within this sample are 85,000 to 100,000 clones, with roughly 91% of them counted one time only. 20% to 25% of the sample lies in the top ten.

Sequences were derived from peripheral blood, sampled on day 0 of AZD1222 vaccination. In this chain, TRBV12-3 or TRBV12-4 is recombined with TRBJ1-2, with a tentative D gene TRBD1 over 5 matching bases. This sequence originates from an adult in good health. The CDR3 corresponds to CASSLPRAYGYTF. The sequenced DNA is TGTGCCAGCAGTTTACCCAGGGCCTATGGCTACACCTTC.